The 6 T cell receptor beta chains given below trace back to one sample, sequenced in a study of T-cell reconstitution after alpha-beta-depleted transplantation in children (dated by TCRdb to about 2016). Per the publication, the treatment or condition label means: allogeneic hematopoietic cell transplantation with graft depleted of TCRalphabeta T cells and CD19 B cells. The library came from PCR. Sequencing relied on an Illumina HiSeq 2500. TCR libraries were prepared with molecular barcoding, using unique molecular identifiers to normalize TCRbeta repertoire quantification. The public reads were reprocessed in TCRdb via fastp at Q25 and MiXCR, keeping in-frame beta chains. Every CDR3 protein is listed once, alongside the most common genes and DNA of its rows. The sample table shows more than 400,000 distinct CDR3 sequences, and approximately 10% are seen once. The ten largest clonotypes hold 14% of the sample.

This specimen consisted of PBMCs, mostly from graft donor cells, obtained 180 days after TCRalphabeta/CD19-depleted stem cell transplant. The source is a female patient between 2 and 15 years old who had a stem cell transplant for aplastic anemia, so the T cells may come from the graft donor.

This clonotype was detected only a few times. The J gene is TRBJ2-7, the V gene TRBV28; 7 bases agree with TRBD1. The CDR3 consists of 13 residues. Per the germline V gene, CDR1 is MDHEN and CDR2 is SYDVKM. The V gene end was trimmed by 6 bases and the J gene end by 4 bases; junction bases not matched to a gene: 6. CDR3: CASRMTGIYEQYF. The CDR3 DNA is TGTGCCAGCAGGATGACAGGGATATACGAGCAGTACTTC.

V usage is TRBV6-1 and J usage is TRBJ1-6; D gene uncertain. From germline, CDR1 is MNHNS and CDR2 SASEGT. Trimming stripped 6 bases from V and 10 bases from J, with 16 bases between. The CDR3 has 14 residues. DNA for the CDR3: TGTGCCAGCAGGACTGCTATGGAGGGCTCACCCCTCCACTTT. This codes for CASRTAMEGSPLHF.

The gene calls are TRBV5-5 and TRBJ2-5; D unresolved. The CDR3 spans 14 residues. Germline V gene lookup returns CDR1 SGHKS and CDR2 YYEKEE (reference sequence). Trimming took 4 bases from V and 1 from J, leaving 11 bases between them. The CDR3 reads CASSLRTVQETQYF. The CDR3 DNA reads as TGTGCCAGCAGCCTCCGGACGGTCCAAGAGACCCAGTACTTC.

The chain joins TRBV29-1 to TRBJ1-2; 8 bases align to TRBD1. Per the germline V gene, CDR1 is SQVTM and CDR2 is ANQGSEA. This CDR3 is built from 14 residues. Germline trimming cut 4 bases from V and 4 bases from J; bases unmatched to any gene: 8. CDR3: CSVVGWTGRYGYTF. CDR3 coding DNA: TGCAGCGTTGTCGGGTGGACAGGGCGCTATGGCTACACCTTC.

This clonotype has just a few counts. V and J are TRBV10-2 and TRBJ2-1; D is possibly TRBD2 (6 bases). V was pared by 8 bases and J by 4 bases, with 21 bases between. CDR1 is WSHSY and CDR2 is SAAADI in the germline V gene. This CDR3 contains 16 residues. The chain's CDR3 is CASEGAYGSRYNEQFF. CDR3 bases: TGCGCCAGCGAGGGAGCGTACGGGAGTCGATACAATGAGCAGTTCTTC.

On this clonotype: The junction shows a germline mismatch at one end, possibly a read error. The chain links TRBV7-2 to TRBJ1-3; D is uncertain. The CDR3 covers 12 residues. Germline values: CDR1 SGHTA, CDR2 FQGNSA. The CDR3 region has the DNA TGTGTCAGCAGCTTAGATGGAAACACCATATATTTT. Protein: CVSSLDGNTIYF.